These T cell receptor beta chains were read from a single sample in a study of beta chain features in type 1 diabetes. Data came from immunoSEQ multiplex PCR; TCRdb stores just in-frame clones and leaves some out. The sample contains 600,000 to 750,000 clones, 9.5% to 15% of which appear only once. Sample: naive CD4+ T cells from blood. Every receptor here comes from a man aged 25-45 years with type 1 diabetes. Each CDR3 is given without its conserved first and last residue.

TRBV29-1,SVGENEQF
TRBV2,ASSERPTGGADTQY
TRBV27,ASSPRILTGGRGYT
TRBV6-4,ASSDSTWDSINYGYT
TRBV6-5,ASRHTNRGSYEQY
TRBV7-2,ASSPRINAGIANYGYT
TRBV27,ASKSGDRRSYEQY
TRBV7-2,ASRTGTANYGYT
TRBV9,ASSVVGDGNINEQF
TRBV6-5,ASKRESTGELF
TRBV7-2,ASSLVGGKGNQPQH
TRBV9,ASSVELAGELYSDTQY